This T cell receptor (beta chain) originates from a study of T cell responses to AZD1222 COVID-19 vaccine. Here immunoSEQ multiplex PCR was the method, and the copy in TCRdb shows in-frame clones only, minus some. The table records 90,000 to 100,000 clones, 85% to 90% of them present only once. This clone was found once. The antigen is not known. It was second doses at about 4 or about 12 weeks that were pooled. General study points: Spike-wide vaccine-associated CD4 TCRs dominated at 160-218 and 743-854. Reports indicate that nearly half of spike-specific TCRs are directed at unmutated variant regions.

J gave up 6 bases and V 4 bases, and 14 bases lay outside the gene matches. The CDR3 totals 16 residues. CDR1 and CDR2 (germline): SGDLS, YYNGEE. The chain has TRBV9 and TRBJ2-7; the match to TRBD1 covers 9 bases. The sample here was peripheral blood, taken 28 days after the second AZD1222 dose. The TCR originated in an adult who received the AZD1222 COVID-19 vaccine. The chain's CDR3 is CASSLDLGQGALEQYF. The DNA for the CDR3 is TGTGCCAGCAGCTTGGACTTGGGACAGGGTGCTCTCGAGCAGTACTTC.